This T cell receptor (beta chain) was sequenced for a study of T cell responses to AZD1222 COVID-19 vaccine. Study details: Second-dose timings of about 4 or about 12 weeks were pooled. Study-wide results and caveats: At 160-218 and 743-854, vaccine-associated CD4 TCRs were dominant, and they spanned spike.

The CDR3 totals 13 residues. Germline V gene data show CDR1 as DFQATT and CDR2 as SNEGSKA (reference sequence). V was clipped by 3 bases and J by 8 bases, with 14 bases between them. TCRdb's table, derived via immunoSEQ multiplex PCR, lists solely in-frame clones and lacks some. The table shows some 180,000 clones, with about 86% occurring only once. Of note for this clone: Its matching antigen is unknown.

The rearrangement joins TRBV20-1 to TRBJ2-1; unclear D gene. The material was peripheral blood, obtained on day 0 of AZD1222 vaccination. The clonotype comes from an adult in good health. CDR3 in amino acids: CSASSPVEHEQFF. CDR3 nucleotide sequence: TGCAGTGCTAGTTCCCCAGTTGAGCATGAGCAGTTCTTC.